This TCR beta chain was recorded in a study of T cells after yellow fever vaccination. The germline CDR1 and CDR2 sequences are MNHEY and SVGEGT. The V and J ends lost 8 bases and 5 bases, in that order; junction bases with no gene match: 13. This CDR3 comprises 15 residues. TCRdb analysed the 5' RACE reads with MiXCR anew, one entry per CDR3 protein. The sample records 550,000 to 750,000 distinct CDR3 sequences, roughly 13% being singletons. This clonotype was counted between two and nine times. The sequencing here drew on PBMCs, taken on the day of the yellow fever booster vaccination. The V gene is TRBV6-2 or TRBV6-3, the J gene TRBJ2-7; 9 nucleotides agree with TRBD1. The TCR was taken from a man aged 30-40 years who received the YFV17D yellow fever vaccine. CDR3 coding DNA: TGTGCCAGCGTACAGAGGGACAGGGTGTTTGACGAGCAGTACTTC. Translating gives CASVQRDRVFDEQYF.